These 12 T cell receptor beta chains share one sample of origin, sequenced in a study of CD8+ T cells in alopecia areata. In each case, RNA was isolated and then reverse transcribed into cDNA as the sequencing template. TCRdb's copy holds only in-frame clones and misses some; the assay was immunoSEQ multiplex PCR. This table has tens of thousands of clones, roughly 51% appearing once. Sequencing was done on a sample of NKG2D-high CD8+ T cells sorted from blood. These receptors all come from a human donor with alopecia areata.

The chain uses TRBV9 and TRBJ2-2, with a possible D match to TRBD1 (6 bases). The CDR3 runs 16 residues. Germline V lookup: CDR1 SGDLS, CDR2 YYNGEE. The V and J ends lost 4 bases and 3 bases respectively, with 16 bases between them. Here the CDR3 DNA reads TGTGCCAGCAGCACCCGACCCGAGGGGGACACCGGGGAGCTGTTTTTT. It encodes CASSTRPEGDTGELFF.

This clone was detected only a few times. The rearrangement uses TRBV9 and TRBJ2-1, with D tentatively TRBD1 or TRBD2 (6 bases each). Trimming cost V 0 bases and J 6 bases, with 13 bases left between them. The CDR3 is 15 residues long. Looked up from germline, CDR1 is SGDLS and CDR2 is YYNGEE. Written as DNA, the CDR3 is TGTGCCAGCAGCGTAGCGGGGGCCCCTGGCAATGAGCAGTTCTTC. Translated, it gives CASSVAGAPGNEQFF.

The genes are TRBV27 and TRBJ2-1, with D unclear. Germline assignment: CDR1 MNHEY and CDR2 SMNVEV (reference sequence). The CDR3 is 11 residues long. V lost 5 bases, J lost 9 bases, and 8 bases lay in between. The CDR3 bases are TGTGCCAGCAGTCGTTCAGGTGAGCAGTTCTTC. It is translated as CASSRSGEQFF.

This chain links TRBV14 with TRBJ2-3; TRBD2 matches 12 bases. This CDR3 spans 18 amino acids. The V gene's germline CDR1 is SGHDN and CDR2 FVKESK. The J segment lost 1 base and the V segment lost 0 bases, leaving 5 bases of the junction unmatched. The CDR3 DNA reads TGTGCCAGCAGCCAAGATCTGGGACTAGCGGGCCGCACAGATACGCAGTATTTT. Its protein is CASSQDLGLAGRTDTQYF. Complete variable domain (other parts from reference TRBV14 and TRBJ2-3): EAGVTQFPSHSVIEKGQTVTLRCDPISGHDNLYWYRRVMGKEIKFLLHFVKESKQDESGMPNNRFLAERTGGTYSTLKVQPAELEDSGVYFCASSQDLGLAGRTDTQYFGPGTRLTVL.

This sequence joins TRBV19 and TRBJ2-3, with TRBD2 identical over 8 bases. This CDR3 is built from 15 residues. V shed 8 bases, J shed 3 bases, and the junction held 10 bases outside the gene matches. Per the germline V gene, CDR1 is LNHDA and CDR2 is SQIVND (reference sequence). The CDR3 loop is CASAPKAGVTDTQYF. CDR3 DNA: TGTGCCAGTGCCCCCAAAGCGGGAGTAACAGATACGCAGTATTTT.

The rearrangement uses TRBV27 and TRBJ1-5; no clear D gene. Germline lookup yields CDR1 MNHEY and CDR2 SMNVEV (reference sequence). The CDR3 length is 14 residues. The germline V and J ends were trimmed by 0 bases and 1 base, with 4 bases remaining between them. The CDR3 DNA sequence: TGTGCCAGCAGTTTATCGGGCAGCAATCAGCCCCAGCATTTT. Translated, it gives CASSLSGSNQPQHF.

The chain employs TRBV9 and TRBJ2-7; the D gene is possibly TRBD2 (6 bases). V was cut by 3 bases and J by 2 bases, with 15 bases left in between. Germline V gene sequence: CDR1 SGDLS, CDR2 YYNGEE. The CDR3 spans 15 residues. The CDR3 DNA reads TGTGCCAGCAGCGCTCAACCGGGACTCACCTACGAGCAGTACTTC. It encodes CASSAQPGLTYEQYF.

The chain employs TRBV7-9 and TRBJ2-1, with TRBD2 identical over 11 bases. Per germline, CDR1 SEHNR and CDR2 FQNEAQ (reference sequence). This CDR3 contains 14 residues. V was clipped by 5 bases and J by 8 bases; unmatched bases: 5. The CDR3 DNA reads as TGTGCCAGCAGCGCAACTAGCGGGGGAGATGAGCAGTTCTTC. Translation: CASSATSGGDEQFF.

The sample holds a few counts of this clone. The CDR3 spells CASSLHPGVNYGYTF. The CDR3 coding sequence is TGTGCCAGTAGTCTACATCCAGGGGTTAACTATGGCTACACCTTC. The chain links TRBV19 to TRBJ1-2; TRBD1 might be the D (6 bases). Germline V gives CDR1 LNHDA, CDR2 SQIVND (reference sequence). The V end was cut by 5 bases, the J end by 1 base, with 14 bases between. The CDR3 runs to 15 residues.

This rearrangement joins TRBV5-4 to TRBJ2-5; D gene uncertain. Trimming took 7 bases from V and 4 from J, leaving 8 bases between them. The CDR3 length is 11 residues. CDR1 is SGHNT, CDR2 YYREEE, per germline (reference sequence). The CDR3 DNA reads as TGTGCCAGCGGGGATAGAGAGACCCAGTACTTC. Residues: CASGDRETQYF.

The genes are TRBV5-1 and TRBJ2-5; no clear D. The germline gives CDR1 SGHRS, CDR2 YFSETQ. Trimming left V 0 bases short and J 3 bases short, with 3 bases between. The CDR3 loop spans 12 amino acids. This CDR3 reads CASSLEEETQYF. CDR3 bases: TGCGCCAGCAGCTTGGAGGAAGAGACCCAGTACTTC.

This sequence joins TRBV29-1 and TRBJ2-1; TRBD1 or TRBD2 may be the D gene (6 bases each). The germline V gene encodes CDR1 SQVTM and CDR2 ANQGSEA. V was shortened by 4 bases and J by 14 bases, with 21 bases between the two germline ends. The CDR3 covers 13 residues. The CDR3: CSVGGARETKEFF. For the CDR3, the DNA is TGCAGCGTTGGGGGGGCCCGGGAAACAAAGGAGTTCTTC.